Each of the 6 T cell receptor beta chains below was sequenced from the same sample in a study of cytomegalovirus exposure and HLA in healthy donors. Vbeta (60) and Jbeta (13) primers were used in the PCR. Libraries were prepared by immunoSEQ multiplex PCR; TCRdb keeps only in-frame clonotypes and omits some of them. The profile shows about 190,000 clones, approximately 87% of them singletons. The sequenced material came from PBMCs. The receptors originated from a man aged 30 to 39 in good health and CMV-seronegative.

The chain is built from TRBV6-5 and TRBJ1-3; perhaps TRBD1 as D (6 bases). Per the germline V gene, CDR1 is MNHEY and CDR2 is SVGAGI. The V and J ends lost 7 bases and 0 bases respectively, with 13 bases between them. This CDR3 has 15 residues. The CDR3: CASTAQGPSGNTIYF. The CDR3 DNA follows: TGTGCCAGCACCGCACAGGGACCCTCTGGAAACACCATATATTTT.

The chain employs TRBV11-1 and TRBJ2-2, with D perhaps matching TRBD2 (6 bases). Germline V gives CDR1 SGHAT, CDR2 FQDESV (reference sequence). Trimming stripped 5 bases from V and 2 bases from J, with 15 bases between. This CDR3 region has 16 residues. The CDR3 protein is CASSQPGTSNTGELFF. The CDR3 DNA is TGTGCCAGCAGCCAACCCGGGACTTCCAACACCGGGGAGCTGTTTTTT.

This clone was seen just once. The chain carries TRBV4-2 and TRBJ2-2, with D unresolved. With 4 bases removed from V and 5 bases from J, the gap between germline ends came to 17 bases. Germline V lookup: CDR1 LGHNA, CDR2 YNFKEQ. The CDR3 runs 16 residues. CDR3 nucleotide sequence: TGTGCCAGCAGCCCCATCGCGGCCAGAATTACCGGGGAGCTGTTTTTT. This codes for CASSPIAARITGELFF.

The V gene is TRBV5-1, the J gene TRBJ2-3; 10 bases agree with TRBD2. Germline V gene sequence: CDR1 SGHRS, CDR2 YFSETQ. The CDR3 loop spans 15 amino acids. With V trimmed by 2 bases and J by 3 bases, 3 bases remained unmatched. The CDR3 DNA follows: TGCGCCAGCAGCTTCTTAGCGGGGGGTACAGATACGCAGTATTTT. It encodes CASSFLAGGTDTQYF.

The table lists this clone with a count of one. This chain joins TRBV14 and TRBJ1-2, with D uncertain. The CDR3 loop spans 13 amino acids. The V end was cut by 1 base, the J end by 2 bases, with 5 bases between. Germline-derived CDR1 and CDR2 are SGHDN and FVKESK. CDR3 amino acids: CASSQGRNYGYTF. The CDR3 DNA follows: TGTGCCAGCAGCCAAGGGAGAAACTATGGCTACACCTTC.

This clone was counted a few times. The J gene is TRBJ1-5, the V gene TRBV4-2; weak D call: TRBD1 (5 bases). This CDR3 is built from 17 residues. The germline V gene encodes CDR1 LGHNA and CDR2 YNFKEQ. Trimming removed 3 bases at V and 5 bases at J, with 20 bases between. Written as DNA, the CDR3 is TGTGCCAGCAGCCAGGACCAAGGCGGGGCCGGGGATCAGCCCCAGCATTTT. It encodes CASSQDQGGAGDQPQHF.